The 14 T cell receptor beta chains in this list originate from one sample, sequenced in a study of tumor-infiltrating lymphocytes in primary liver carcinoma. Using a constant-region primer together with ProtoScript II reverse transcriptase, TCR beta cDNA was made from roughly 520 ng of total RNA. Libraries for TCR beta were built through three nested multiplex PCR rounds, which together made up a slightly modified ARM-PCR procedure. TRBV1-TRBV30 forward primers paired with a C-beta reverse primer drove the first two PCR rounds, around 9 cycles each. Using its own MiXCR run on the multiplex PCR reads, TCRdb lists one record per CDR3 protein. This sample yields about 190,000 distinct CDR3 sequences, of which around 81% are seen a single time; less than 20% belongs to the top ten. From about 19-30 mg of unsorted bulk tissue, DNA and RNA were co-extracted together. The sample taken for sequencing was tumor tissue from primary liver carcinoma. These receptors originate from a man aged 40-49 years with primary liver carcinoma and hepatitis B virus infection.

The chain combines TRBV6-1 with TRBJ2-7; TRBD2 matches at 8 bases. The CDR3 runs to 17 residues. Germline V gives CDR1 MNHNS, CDR2 SASEGT. V shed 1 base, J shed 7 bases, and the junction held 15 bases outside the gene matches. DNA of the CDR3: TGTGCCAGCAGTGAAGGGGCCAGCGGGGGTAACGTGTATGAGCAGTACTTC. This sequence encodes CASSEGASGGNVYEQYF.

This clonotype showed up just a few times. A junction boundary mismatches the germline segment, possibly from a read error. CDR3 DNA sequence: TGTGCCAGCAGTTCAGAGCGTACCAGGGAGACCCAGTATTTC. Protein sequence: CASSSERTRETQYF. The chain recombines TRBV12-3 or TRBV12-4 with TRBJ2-5; possibly TRBD1 or TRBD2 for D (5 bases each). This CDR3 region has 14 residues.

On this clonotype itself: Mismatch with germline at one junction end may stem from a read error. V usage is TRBV6-5 and J usage is TRBJ2-1; D might be TRBD1 (6 bases). Per the germline V gene, CDR1 is MNHEY and CDR2 is SVGAGI. This CDR3 contains 14 residues. CDR3 region: CPSSQVEGVVEQFF. The CDR3 DNA reads TGTCCCAGCAGTCAAGTCGAGGGGGTGGTTGAGCAGTTCTTC.

Regarding this clonotype: A much larger clone lies one base from this, so it may be a read error. This chain connects TRBV5-1 to TRBJ2-3; a weak D match, TRBD2 (6 bases). Germline CDR1 SGHRS, CDR2 YFSETQ. Trimming removed 0 bases from V and 5 bases from J, with 13 bases in between. The CDR3 runs to 15 residues. CDR3 residues: CASSLGGGELDTQYF. Here the CDR3 DNA reads TGCGCCAGCAGCTTGGGTGGCGGGGAGTTAGATACGCAGTATTTT.

Many counts were recorded for this clonotype. The CDR3 region is CASSRSRGQETQYF. As DNA, the CDR3 is TGTGCCAGCAGCCGAAGCAGGGGACAAGAGACCCAGTACTTC. This chain links TRBV7-3 with TRBJ2-5, with D perhaps TRBD1 (6 bases). There are 14 residues in the CDR3. Trimming left V 5 bases short and J 2 bases short, with 12 bases between. Germline loops: CDR1 SGHTA, CDR2 FQGTGA.

As regards this clonotype: Just one base apart from a much larger clone, this may be a read error. V and J are TRBV12-3 or TRBV12-4 and TRBJ2-7; no firm D call. CDR3 length: 12 residues. The CDR3 loop is CASGLEHCEQYF. CDR3 DNA: TGTGCCAGCGGTTTGGAACACTGCGAGCAGTACTTC.

Regarding this clonotype: A single base separates this from a much larger clone, so it may be a read error. This chain links TRBV5-1 with TRBJ2-7, with D perhaps TRBD2 (6 bases). CDR3 length: 15 amino acids. The V gene lost 5 bases and the J gene lost 7 bases, with 22 bases spanning the gap. CDR1 is SGHRS and CDR2 is YFSETQ in the germline V gene. The CDR3 protein is CASSSLSGVGAEQYF. DNA of the CDR3: TGCGCCAGCAGTTCCCTATCGGGAGTCGGCGCGGAGCAGTACTTC.

Points on this clonotype: The conserved final phenylalanine or tryptophan is absent from the CDR3, which likely points to a read error. The chain links TRBV4-2 to TRBJ1-1, with D hard to call. This CDR3 spans 11 amino acids. V was trimmed by 4 bases and J by 7 bases, leaving 7 bases between them. Germline V gene lookup returns CDR1 LGHNA and CDR2 YNFKEQ. The CDR3 loop is CASSLGIEAFI. In nucleotides, the CDR3 is TGTGCCAGCAGCCTGGGAATTGAAGCTTTCATT.

Comments on this clonotype: Relative to the germline gene, one junction end is altered; a read error may explain this. This chain connects TRBV10-3 to TRBJ1-2; 8 nucleotides align to TRBD1. This CDR3 comprises 14 residues. Germline V CDR1 and CDR2: ENHRY, SYGVKD. CDR3 sequence (DNA): TGTGCCTTCAGTGAAAAGGGACAGGCCTATGGCTACACCTTC. Residues: CAFSEKGQAYGYTF.

The J gene is TRBJ2-5, the V gene TRBV29-1, with unresolved D. This CDR3 comprises 14 residues. Germline CDR1 is SQVTM and CDR2 is ANQGSEA. Trimming cost V 3 bases and J 5 bases, with 16 bases left between them. CDR3 coding DNA: TGCAGCGTTGACGATAAGGCCAGTGGGGAGACCCAGTACTTC. It encodes CSVDDKASGETQYF.

For this clonotype: Sequence at one end of the junction differs from germline and may be a read error. The chain is built from TRBV10-3 and TRBJ2-3; a possible D gene is TRBD1 (5 bases). This CDR3 is built from 14 residues. CDR1 and CDR2 (germline): ENHRY, SYGVKD. The CDR3 region has the DNA TGTGCGATCAGTGTAGGACAAACCCGGGTTACGCAGTATTTT. Protein product: CAISVGQTRVTQYF.

Concerning this clonotype: A junction end diverges from the germline sequence, so it may reflect a read error. The gene calls are TRBV6-6 and TRBJ1-1; TRBD1 might be the D (5 bases). Germline V gene sequence: CDR1 MNHNY, CDR2 SVGAGI (reference sequence). The CDR3 spans 16 residues. The CDR3 DNA is TGTGCCAACAGCCTCCCCGAGGCAGGGCCGAACACTGAAGCTCTCTTT. Amino acids: CANSLPEAGPNTEALF.

This clonotype was picked up one time. The junction differs from germline at one of its ends, possibly a read error. The chain recombines TRBV7-8 with TRBJ1-6; D is possibly TRBD1 (6 bases). Germline lookup yields CDR1 SGHVS and CDR2 FQNEAQ. The CDR3 has 15 residues. Written as DNA, the CDR3 is TGTCCCAGCAGCCTATCACAGGGTAGTAATCCACCCCTCCACTTT. Protein: CPSSLSQGSNPPLHF.

With respect to this clonotype: At one boundary the junction diverges from the germline segment, which might be a read error. The chain is built from TRBV10-1 and TRBJ2-4, with 8 positions matching TRBD2. This CDR3 comprises 16 residues. In germline, CDR1 is WNHNN, CDR2 SYGVQD (reference sequence). CDR3 nucleotide sequence: TGCGCCAGGAGCATATTAGCGGGAAGGACCAAAAACATTAAGTACTTC. Translating gives CARSILAGRTKNIKYF.